Detailed here is one T cell receptor beta chain. Its target is not known. This sample was included in a study of cytomegalovirus exposure and HLA in healthy donors. In the study overall: Earlier sequencing of about 200 million T cells yielded 120 million or so unique TCR beta sequences.

The PCR ran on 60 Vbeta and 13 Jbeta primers. Sequencing used immunoSEQ multiplex PCR; TCRdb keeps in-frame clones, though not all of them. This sample has fewer than 200,000 clones, with more than 80% found just once. General study findings and limits: A missense DCLRE1C variant was associated with V- and J-gene trimming of TCR beta chains in a later analysis, and an independent cohort replicated the association. Confirmation in vitro established that a few CMV-associated chains were specific for CMV antigens. The listing of 150 to 200 TCR beta chains classed them as cytomegalovirus-associated.

The sample consisted of PBMCs. The clonotype originates from a woman aged 25 to 39 in good health and CMV-seropositive.

CDR3 loop: CASSLRGGGEQFF. The CDR3 bases are TGTGCCAGCAGCTTGAGAGGGGGTGGTGAGCAGTTCTTC. The chain has TRBV5-5 and TRBJ2-1; tentatively, D is TRBD1 (6 bases). V gave up 1 base and J gave up 9 bases, with 11 bases separating them. The CDR3 extends over 13 amino acids. Germline V gene sequence: CDR1 SGHKS, CDR2 YYEKEE (reference sequence).